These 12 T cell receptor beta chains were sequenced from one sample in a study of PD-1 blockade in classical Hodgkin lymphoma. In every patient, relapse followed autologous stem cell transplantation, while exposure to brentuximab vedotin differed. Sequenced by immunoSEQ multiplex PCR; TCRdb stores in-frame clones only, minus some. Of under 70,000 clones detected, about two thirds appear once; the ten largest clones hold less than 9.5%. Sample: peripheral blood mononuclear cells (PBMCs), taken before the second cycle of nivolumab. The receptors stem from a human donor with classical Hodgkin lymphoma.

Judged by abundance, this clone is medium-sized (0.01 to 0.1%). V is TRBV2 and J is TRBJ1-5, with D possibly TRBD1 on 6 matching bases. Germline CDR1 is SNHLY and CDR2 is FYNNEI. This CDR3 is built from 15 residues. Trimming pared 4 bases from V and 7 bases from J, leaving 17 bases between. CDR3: CASSGGGQTTQPQHF. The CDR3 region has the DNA TGTGCCAGCAGTGGGGGGGGACAAACTACCCAGCCCCAGCATTTT. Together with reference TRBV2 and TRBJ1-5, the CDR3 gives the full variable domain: EPEVTQTPSHQVTQMGQEVILRCVPISNHLYFYWYRQILGQKVEFLVSFYNNEISEKSEIFDDQFSVERPDGSNFTLKIRSTKLEDSAMYFCASSGGGQTTQPQHFGDGTRLSIL.

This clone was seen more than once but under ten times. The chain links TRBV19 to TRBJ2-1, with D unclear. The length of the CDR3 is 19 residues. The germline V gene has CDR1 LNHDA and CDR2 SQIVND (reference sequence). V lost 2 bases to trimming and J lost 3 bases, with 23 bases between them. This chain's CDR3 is CASSIPSIGPPTIYNEQFF. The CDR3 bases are TGTGCCAGTAGTATACCCAGCATCGGCCCGCCGACCATCTACAATGAGCAGTTCTTC.

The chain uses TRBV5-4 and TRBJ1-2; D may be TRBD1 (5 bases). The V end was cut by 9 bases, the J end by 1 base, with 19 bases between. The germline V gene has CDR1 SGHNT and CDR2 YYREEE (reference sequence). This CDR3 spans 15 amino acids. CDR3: CATKTRGRFNYGYTF. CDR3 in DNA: TGTGCCACCAAGACTAGGGGACGGTTTAACTATGGCTACACCTTC.

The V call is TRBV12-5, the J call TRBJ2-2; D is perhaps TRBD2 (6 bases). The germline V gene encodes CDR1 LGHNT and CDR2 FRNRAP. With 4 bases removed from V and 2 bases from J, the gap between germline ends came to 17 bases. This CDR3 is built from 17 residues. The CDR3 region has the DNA TGTGCTAGTGGTTGGAACCGGGAGTACCTCAACACCGGGGAGCTGTTTTTT. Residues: CASGWNREYLNTGELFF.

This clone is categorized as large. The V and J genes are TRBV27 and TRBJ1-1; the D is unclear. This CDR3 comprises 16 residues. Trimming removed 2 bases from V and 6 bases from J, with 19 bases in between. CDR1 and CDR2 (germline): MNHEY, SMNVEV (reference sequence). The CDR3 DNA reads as TGTGCCAGCAGTTTACCTCCCGGTACCCCTGACGCTGAAGCTTTCTTT. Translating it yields CASSLPPGTPDAEAFF.

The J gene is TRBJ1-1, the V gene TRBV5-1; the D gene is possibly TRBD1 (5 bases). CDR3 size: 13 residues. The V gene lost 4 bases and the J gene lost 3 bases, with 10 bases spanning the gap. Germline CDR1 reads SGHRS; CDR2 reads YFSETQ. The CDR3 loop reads CASSIQGDTEAFF. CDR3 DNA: TGCGCCAGCAGCATCCAGGGCGACACTGAAGCTTTCTTT. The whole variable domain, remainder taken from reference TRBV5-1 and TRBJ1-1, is KAGVTQTPRYLIKTRGQQVTLSCSPISGHRSVSWYQQTPGQGLQFLFEYFSETQRNKGNFPGRFSGRQFSNSRSEMNVSTLELGDSALYLCASSIQGDTEAFFGQGTRLTVV.

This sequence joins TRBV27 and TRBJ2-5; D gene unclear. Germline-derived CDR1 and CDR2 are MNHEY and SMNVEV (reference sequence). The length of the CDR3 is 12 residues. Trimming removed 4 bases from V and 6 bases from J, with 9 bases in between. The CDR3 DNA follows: TGTGCCAGCAGTTCCCCGGTGAAGACCCAGTACTTC. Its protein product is CASSSPVKTQYF.

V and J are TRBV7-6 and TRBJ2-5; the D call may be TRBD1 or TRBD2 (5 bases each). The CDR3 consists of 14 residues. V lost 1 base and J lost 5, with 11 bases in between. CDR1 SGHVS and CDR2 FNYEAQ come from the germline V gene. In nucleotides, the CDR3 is TGTGCCAGCAGCTTAGAGGGGAGATGGGAGACCCAGTACTTC. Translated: CASSLEGRWETQYF.

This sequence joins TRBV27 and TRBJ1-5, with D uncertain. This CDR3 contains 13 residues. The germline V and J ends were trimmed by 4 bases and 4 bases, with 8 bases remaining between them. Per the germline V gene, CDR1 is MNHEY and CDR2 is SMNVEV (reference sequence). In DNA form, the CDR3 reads TGTGCCAGCAGTTCCCAGGAGAATCAGCCCCAGCATTTT. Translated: CASSSQENQPQHF.

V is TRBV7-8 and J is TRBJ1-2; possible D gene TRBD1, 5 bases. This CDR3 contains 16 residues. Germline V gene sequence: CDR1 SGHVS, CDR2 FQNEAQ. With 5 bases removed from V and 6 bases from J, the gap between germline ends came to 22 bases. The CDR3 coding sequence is TGTGCCAGCAGCGAGGGATCTTGGGGCCCGGCGGATGGCTACACCTTC. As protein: CASSEGSWGPADGYTF.

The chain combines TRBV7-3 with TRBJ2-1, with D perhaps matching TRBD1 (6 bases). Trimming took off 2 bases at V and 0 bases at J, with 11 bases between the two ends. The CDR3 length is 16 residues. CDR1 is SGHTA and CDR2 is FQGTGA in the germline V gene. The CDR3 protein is CASSLGGGVSYNEQFF. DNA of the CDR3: TGTGCCAGCAGCTTAGGTGGGGGCGTCTCCTACAATGAGCAGTTCTTC.

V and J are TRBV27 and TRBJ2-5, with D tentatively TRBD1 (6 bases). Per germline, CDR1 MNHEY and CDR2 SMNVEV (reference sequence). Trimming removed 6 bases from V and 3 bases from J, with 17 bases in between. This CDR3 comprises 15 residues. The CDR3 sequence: CASSQEDSLKETQYF. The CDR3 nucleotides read TGTGCCAGCAGCCAAGAGGACAGCCTGAAAGAGACCCAGTACTTC.